The 18 T cell receptor beta chains presented below share a single source sample, sequenced in a study of ipilimumab plus nivolumab after autologous stem cell transplantation. Generated by immunoSEQ multiplex PCR, the TCRdb table keeps only in-frame clones and is missing some. Of over 80,000 clones listed, more than 80% are singletons. Sequences were derived from PBMCs, sampled in a trial of ipilimumab plus nivolumab as post-transplant consolidation. Source of these receptors: a male donor with diffuse large B-cell lymphoma.

The chain recombines TRBV4-3 with TRBJ1-1; D is unresolved. The CDR3 totals 14 residues. Germline V lookup: CDR1 LGHNA, CDR2 YSLEER. Trimming stripped 4 bases from V and 4 bases from J, with 13 bases between. This CDR3 is CASSLGLRGTEAFF. The CDR3 nucleotides read TGCGCCAGCAGCCTCGGACTCCGTGGCACTGAAGCTTTCTTT.

This rearrangement joins TRBV4-2 to TRBJ2-7, with 8 bases that match TRBD1. CDR1 and CDR2 (germline): LGHNA, YNFKEQ. The V gene end was trimmed by 1 base and the J gene end by 6 bases; junction bases not matched to a gene: 5. This CDR3 is built from 14 residues. CDR3: CASSQVAGGLEQYF. DNA for the CDR3: TGTGCCAGCAGCCAAGTGGCAGGGGGCCTCGAGCAGTACTTC.

This clone has just one count. V is TRBV7-6 and J is TRBJ2-5; 9 nucleotides align to TRBD1. Looked up from germline, CDR1 is SGHVS and CDR2 is FNYEAQ. There are 13 residues in the CDR3. V was pared by 3 bases and J by 6 bases, with 2 bases of the junction left unmatched. This CDR3 reads CASSFDRGKTQYF. CDR3 nucleotides: TGTGCCAGCAGCTTTGACAGGGGGAAGACCCAGTACTTC. The full variable domain, with the rest looked up from reference TRBV7-6 and TRBJ2-5, is GAGVSQSPRYKVTKRGQDVALRCDPISGHVSLYWYRQALGQGPEFLTYFNYEAQQDKSGLPNDRFSAERPEGSISTLTIQRTEQRDSAMYRCASSFDRGKTQYFGPGTRLLVL.

This clone has just a few counts. This chain uses TRBV30 with TRBJ1-1; D gene ambiguous. The V gene lost 4 bases and the J gene lost 5 bases, with 14 bases spanning the gap. Germline CDR1 and CDR2: GTSNPN and SVGIG (reference sequence). The CDR3 is 13 amino acids. This CDR3 is CAWIPEMETEAFF. The DNA for the CDR3 is TGTGCCTGGATCCCAGAGATGGAGACTGAAGCTTTCTTT. Looking up the rest from reference TRBV30 and TRBJ1-1 gives the full variable domain: SQTIHQWPATLVQPVGSPLSLECTVEGTSNPNLYWYRQAAGRGLQLLFYSVGIGQISSEVPQNLSASRPQDRQFILSSKKLLLSDSGFYLCAWIPEMETEAFFGQGTRLTVV.

The chain recombines TRBV7-9 with TRBJ1-2, with D possibly being TRBD1 (5 bases). The CDR3 contains 15 residues. V shed 1 base and J shed 4 bases, with 13 bases lying between them. Germline loops: CDR1 SEHNR, CDR2 FQNEAQ (reference sequence). CDR3: CASSLGDASTYGYTF. The DNA for the CDR3 is TGTGCCAGCAGCTTAGGGGACGCCTCGACCTATGGCTACACCTTC.

The V and J genes are TRBV7-8 and TRBJ2-7; unclear D gene. The CDR3 covers 13 residues. Germline V lookup: CDR1 SGHVS, CDR2 FQNEAQ. V was shortened by 0 bases and J by 1 base, with 4 bases between the two germline ends. CDR3 sequence (DNA): TGTGCCAGCAGCTTAGCAGGATCCTACGAGCAGTACTTC. It encodes CASSLAGSYEQYF.

This chain joins TRBV7-8 and TRBJ2-5; 11 bases line up with TRBD2. The V gene end was trimmed by 6 bases and the J gene end by 7 bases; junction bases not matched to a gene: 22. The CDR3 spans 19 residues. Looked up from germline, CDR1 is SGHVS and CDR2 is FQNEAQ. The CDR3 here is CASSFRKTSGVSFRRTQYF. DNA for the CDR3: TGTGCCAGCAGTTTTAGAAAGACTAGCGGGGTGTCTTTCCGACGGACCCAGTACTTC.

The chain joins TRBV5-1 to TRBJ2-2; weak D call: TRBD2 (7 bases). With 2 bases removed from V and 4 bases from J, the gap between germline ends came to 12 bases. CDR1 and CDR2 (germline): SGHRS, YFSETQ. The CDR3 extends over 15 amino acids. CDR3: CASSFGGASTGELFF. CDR3 in DNA: TGCGCCAGCAGCTTTGGGGGGGCCAGCACCGGGGAGCTGTTTTTT.

This chain joins TRBV18 and TRBJ2-3, with a weak D call TRBD2 (6 bases). The CDR3 has 14 residues. Germline loops: CDR1 KGHSH, CDR2 LQKENI. The germline V and J ends were trimmed by 2 bases and 4 bases, with 10 bases remaining between them. The CDR3: CASSPVAGSDTQYF. As DNA, the CDR3 is TGTGCCAGCTCACCAGTGGCGGGATCAGATACGCAGTATTTT.

This rearrangement joins TRBV18 to TRBJ1-3, with D possibly TRBD1 on 6 matching bases. V lost 2 bases and J 0 bases, leaving 20 bases between the germline ends. The CDR3 runs 19 residues. CDR1 and CDR2 (germline): KGHSH, LQKENI. The CDR3 sequence: CASSPSTGGPTASGNTIYF. In DNA form, the CDR3 reads TGTGCCAGCTCACCATCGACAGGCGGGCCGACCGCCTCTGGAAACACCATATATTTT.

The V call is TRBV9, the J call TRBJ1-6; a possible D gene is TRBD1 (5 bases). The V end was cut by 2 bases, the J end by 7 bases, with 13 bases between. The CDR3 covers 15 residues. CDR1 is SGDLS, CDR2 YYNGEE, per germline. The CDR3 bases are TGTGCCAGCAGCGTTGATCGGCAGGGCAATTCACCCCTCCACTTT. It encodes CASSVDRQGNSPLHF.

The V gene is TRBV7-6, the J gene TRBJ2-1; 11 nucleotides align to TRBD2. V lost 5 bases and J lost 0; bases outside the gene matches: 6. There are 17 residues in the CDR3. Germline assignment: CDR1 SGHVS and CDR2 FNYEAQ. CDR3 bases: TGTGCCAGCAGCCCACTAGCGGGGGAGAGCTCCTACAATGAGCAGTTCTTC. Translated: CASSPLAGESSYNEQFF.

The chain recombines TRBV4-1 with TRBJ2-3, with D tentatively TRBD1 (5 bases). CDR1 is MGHRA and CDR2 is YSYEKL in the germline V gene. V lost 2 bases, J lost 5 bases, and 17 bases lay in between. There are 16 residues in the CDR3. CDR3 amino acids: CASSQSYRFSVDTQYF. The CDR3 DNA follows: TGCGCCAGCAGCCAATCCTACAGGTTCTCAGTAGATACGCAGTATTTT.

Turning to this clone: No DNA is shown, since the ends of the CDR3 on it are uncertain; the CDR3 is the one TCRdb lists. The V gene is TRBV21-1, the J gene TRBJ2-1; the listed D gene, TRBD1, was not tested against the DNA. TRBV21-1 is reported as a pseudogene. The CDR3 adds up to 16 amino acids, both ends counted. The CDR3 is CASSKFGQGNGGEQFF.

V and J are TRBV14 and TRBJ2-3; D not resolved. V was trimmed by 2 bases and J by 6 bases, leaving 18 bases between them. Germline V CDR1 and CDR2: SGHDN, FVKESK. This CDR3 has 16 amino acids. The CDR3 coding sequence is TGTGCCAGCAGCCAAAGTTTTACGCGAACCGTGGATACGCAGTATTTT. Residues: CASSQSFTRTVDTQYF.

The CDR3 sequence is CSVEGTAGNYGYTF. DNA for the CDR3: TGCAGCGTTGAAGGAACAGCAGGGAACTATGGCTACACCTTC. The chain couples TRBV29-1 to TRBJ1-2, with a weak D call TRBD1 (5 bases). CDR1 and CDR2 (germline): SQVTM, ANQGSEA. This CDR3 comprises 14 residues. The V end lost 1 base, the J end lost 2 bases, and 11 bases lay between the germline ends.

This clone came up once. The gene calls are TRBV5-4 and TRBJ2-1, with a tentative D call TRBD2 (6 bases). CDR1 and CDR2 (germline): SGHNT, YYREEE (reference sequence). The CDR3 sequence is 16 residues long. V lost 5 bases, J lost 7 bases, and 22 bases lay in between. The chain's CDR3 is CASSSEGRRLVNEQFF. CDR3 bases: TGTGCCAGCAGTTCTGAGGGGCGACGACTAGTAAATGAGCAGTTCTTC.

The CDR3 protein is CASSPSGAASGNTIYF. In DNA, the CDR3 is TGTGCCAGCTCACCTTCCGGGGCAGCCTCTGGAAACACCATATATTTT. The chain recombines TRBV18 with TRBJ1-3, with D possibly matching TRBD1 (5 bases). The CDR3 contains 16 residues. Germline V gene data show CDR1 as KGHSH and CDR2 as LQKENI. Trimming removed 3 bases at V and 0 bases at J, with 12 bases between.